The sequence of this T cell receptor (beta chain) was determined in a study of glioma-infiltrating T cells after dendritic cell vaccination. Profiling relied on immunoSEQ multiplex PCR, and the TCRdb table lists in-frame clones only, not all of them. Of around 73,000 clones detected, almost 85% appear once; the ten largest clones hold about 2.1%. This CDR3 spans 13 amino acids. The germline V and J ends were trimmed by 4 bases and 4 bases, with 11 bases remaining between them. The V gene's germline CDR1 is SGDLS and CDR2 YYNGEE. J is TRBJ1-2 and V is TRBV9, with D uncertain. This TCR came from a human donor with glioblastoma. The source material was blood, sampled before dendritic cell vaccination. The CDR3 DNA reads as TGTGCCAGCAGCTCTCAGGTGGCCTATGGCTACACCTTC. Translating it yields CASSSQVAYGYTF.